This TCR beta chain was profiled in a study of T cells in Graves' hyperthyroidism and ophthalmopathy. Graves' hyperthyroidism showing no ophthalmopathy progression within 18 months was considered stable. Clinical symptoms, serum thyroxine and TRAb, thyroid ultrasound and orbital computed tomography together formed the diagnostic basis. In regard to this clonotype: This may come from a read error, since a much larger clone is one base off.

The germline V and J ends were trimmed by 8 bases and 7 bases, with 15 bases remaining between them. This CDR3 is 13 amino acids long. Looked up from germline, CDR1 is MDHEN and CDR2 is SYDVKM. There were TCR beta CDR3 regions amplified from RNA transcripts. The HTBI set primed first-round TCR CDR3 RT-PCR. TCRdb re-called the multiplex PCR reads with MiXCR, one entry per CDR3 protein. The sample includes a few hundred thousand distinct CDR3 sequences, approximately 14% of them seen just once. This TCR was sampled from a woman in her 30s with Graves' hyperthyroidism. The chain is built from TRBV28 and TRBJ2-4; TRBD1 is a possible D gene (7 bases). The sequencing sample was made of blood. The CDR3 protein is CASAEGAANIQYF. Here the CDR3 DNA reads TGTGCCAGCGCGGAGGGGGCAGCGAACATTCAGTACTTC.